This TCR beta chain is drawn from a study of control samples from healthy donors and cancer patients. With V trimmed by 0 bases and J by 5 bases, 6 bases remained unmatched. The germline gives CDR1 LGHDT, CDR2 YNNKEL (reference sequence). This CDR3 is built from 16 residues. Profiling relied on immunoSEQ multiplex PCR, and the TCRdb table lists in-frame clones only, not all of them. The sample records approximately 70,000 clones, about nine tenths being singletons. Sequenced sample: PBMCs. The chain carries TRBV3-1 (or the pseudogene TRBV3-2) and TRBJ2-5, with 10 bases that match TRBD2. The TCR sequence derives from a woman aged 45-60 years with colorectal cancer. CDR3 DNA: TGTGCCAGCAGCCAAGATAGGGGACTAGCGTGGGAGACCCAGTACTTC. Its translation is CASSQDRGLAWETQYF.